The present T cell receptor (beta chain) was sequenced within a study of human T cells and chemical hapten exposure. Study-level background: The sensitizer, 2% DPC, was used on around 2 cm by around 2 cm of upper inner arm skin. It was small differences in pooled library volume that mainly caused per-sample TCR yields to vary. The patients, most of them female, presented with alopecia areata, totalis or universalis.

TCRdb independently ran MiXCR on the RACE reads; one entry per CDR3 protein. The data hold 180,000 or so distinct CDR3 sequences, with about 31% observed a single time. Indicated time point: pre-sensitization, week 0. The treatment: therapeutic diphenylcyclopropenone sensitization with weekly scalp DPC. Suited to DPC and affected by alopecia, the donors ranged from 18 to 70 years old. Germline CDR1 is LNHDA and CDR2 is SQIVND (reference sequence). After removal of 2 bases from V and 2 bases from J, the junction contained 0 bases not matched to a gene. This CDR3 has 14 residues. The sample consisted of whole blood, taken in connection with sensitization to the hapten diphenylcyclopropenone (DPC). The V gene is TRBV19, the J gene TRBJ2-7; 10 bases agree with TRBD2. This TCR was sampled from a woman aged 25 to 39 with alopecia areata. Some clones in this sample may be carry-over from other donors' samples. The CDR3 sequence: CASSISGGAYEQYF. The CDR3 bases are TGTGCCAGTAGTATAAGCGGGGGGGCCTACGAGCAGTACTTC.